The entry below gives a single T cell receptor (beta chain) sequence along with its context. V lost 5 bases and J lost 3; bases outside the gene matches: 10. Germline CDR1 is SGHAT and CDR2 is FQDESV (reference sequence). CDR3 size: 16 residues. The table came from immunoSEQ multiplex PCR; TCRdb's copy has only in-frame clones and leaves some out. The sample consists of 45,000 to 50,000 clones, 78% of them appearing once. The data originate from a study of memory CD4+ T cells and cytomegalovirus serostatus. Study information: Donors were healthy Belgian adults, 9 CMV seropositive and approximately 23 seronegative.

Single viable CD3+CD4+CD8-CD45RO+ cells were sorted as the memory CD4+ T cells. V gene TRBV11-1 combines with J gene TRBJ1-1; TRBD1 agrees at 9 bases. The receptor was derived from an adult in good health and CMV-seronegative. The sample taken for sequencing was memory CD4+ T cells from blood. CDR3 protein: CASSHSPGTGYTEAFF. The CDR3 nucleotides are TGTGCCAGCAGCCATTCCCCCGGGACAGGGTACACTGAAGCTTTCTTT.